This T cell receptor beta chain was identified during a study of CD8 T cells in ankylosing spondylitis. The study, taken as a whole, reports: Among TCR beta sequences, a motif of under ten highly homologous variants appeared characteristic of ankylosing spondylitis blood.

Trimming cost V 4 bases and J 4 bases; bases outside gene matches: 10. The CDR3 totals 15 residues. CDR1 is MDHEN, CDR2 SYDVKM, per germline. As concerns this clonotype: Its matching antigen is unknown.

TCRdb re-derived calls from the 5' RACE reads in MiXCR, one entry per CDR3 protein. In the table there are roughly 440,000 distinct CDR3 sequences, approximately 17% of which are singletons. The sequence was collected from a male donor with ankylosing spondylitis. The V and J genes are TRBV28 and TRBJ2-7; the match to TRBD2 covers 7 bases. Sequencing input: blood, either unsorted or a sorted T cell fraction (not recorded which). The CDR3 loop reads CASSYVSGGIYEQYF. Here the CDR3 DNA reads TGTGCCAGCAGTTACGTGTCGGGAGGTATTTACGAGCAGTACTTC.